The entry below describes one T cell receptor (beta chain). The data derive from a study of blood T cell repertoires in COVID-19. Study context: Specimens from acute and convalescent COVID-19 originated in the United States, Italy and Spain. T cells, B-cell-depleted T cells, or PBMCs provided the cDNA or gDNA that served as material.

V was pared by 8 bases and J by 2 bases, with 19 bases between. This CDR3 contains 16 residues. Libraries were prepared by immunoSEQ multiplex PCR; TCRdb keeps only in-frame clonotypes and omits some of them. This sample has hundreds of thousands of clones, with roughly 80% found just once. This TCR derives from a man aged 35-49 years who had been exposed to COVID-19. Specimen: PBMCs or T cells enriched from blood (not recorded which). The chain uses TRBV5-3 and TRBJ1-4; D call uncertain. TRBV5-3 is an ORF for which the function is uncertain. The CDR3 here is CASPLRTSPTNEKLFF. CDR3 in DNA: TGTGCCAGCCCTCTTCGGACTAGCCCCACTAATGAAAAACTGTTTTTT.